The clone carrying this T cell receptor (beta chain) was seen a handful of times. The sample belongs to a study of T cells in Graves' hyperthyroidism and ophthalmopathy. The CDR3 sequence is 16 residues long. Germline V lookup: CDR1 PRHDT, CDR2 FYEKMQ (reference sequence). The V end was cut by 5 bases, the J end by 1 base, with 16 bases between. RNA transcripts were the template for amplifying TCR beta CDR3 regions. The study used the HTBI primer set for a first-round RT-PCR of the TCR CDR3. Each CDR3 protein is one row after TCRdb ran MiXCR on the multiplex PCR reads. Among 450,000 to 500,000 distinct CDR3 sequences listed, about 20% were seen once.

The receptor was derived from a woman in her 70s with Graves' ophthalmopathy. Input material: blood. This chain uses TRBV13 with TRBJ2-3; D gene uncertain. CDR3 DNA sequence: TGTGCCAGCAGCCCCCGGGCCTCTGCGGGCACAGATACGCAGTATTTT. Protein sequence: CASSPRASAGTDTQYF.